The clone carrying this T cell receptor beta chain came up many times. The data are from a study of molecular identifiers for immune sequencing clone quantification. TCRdb redid the calling of the PCR reads with MiXCR, one entry per CDR3 protein. Of around 86,000 distinct CDR3 sequences listed, around 19% are singletons. The origin of this receptor is a human donor in good health. Some libraries in this study had Jurkat cell RNA spiked in. Sequencing used naive CD8+ T cells from blood, with Jurkat cell RNA spiked in. The sample's subset: FACS-sorted CD8+CD4-CCR7+CD45RA+ naive T cells.

The CDR3 DNA reads as TGCGCCAGCAGCCAGAAGGACATTTCCTACGAGCAGTACTTC. This gives the protein CASSQKDISYEQYF. The chain couples TRBV4-1 to TRBJ2-7; D is perhaps TRBD1 (5 bases). Per germline, CDR1 MGHRA and CDR2 YSYEKL. The CDR3 is made up of 14 amino acids. Trimming cost V 3 bases and J 1 base, with 10 bases left between them.